These 14 T cell receptor beta chains were all obtained from the same sample, sequenced in a study of vaccination effects on CD4 cells after COVID-19. Antigen-specific CD4+ T cell clonotypes were called by their expansion after viral peptide-pool culture in ViraFEST. Culturing for around eleven days preceded CD4+ T cell isolation. The vaccine recipients had no prior SARS-CoV-2 infection, with negative nucleocapsid antibodies. Their specific antigens are unknown. Method: immunoSEQ multiplex PCR; TCRdb's copy keeps in-frame clones and lacks some. Among 30,000 to 40,000 clones listed, around 73% were seen once. This material consisted of CD4+ T cells from PBMCs cultured with HCoV-OC43 spike peptides, taken before COVID-19 vaccination. The subset denotes: HCoV-OC43 spike overlapping peptide pool stimulation. The receptors here all came from a human donor who received a COVID-19 vaccine.

The chain couples TRBV15 to TRBJ1-1, with a tentative D call TRBD1 (5 bases). CDR1 is LNHNV and CDR2 is YYDKDF in the germline V gene (reference sequence). With 1 base removed from V and 6 bases from J, the gap between germline ends came to 9 bases. CDR3 length equals 13 residues. The CDR3 DNA is TGTGCCACCAGCAGAGCCAGGGAGGCTGAAGCTTTCTTT. As protein: CATSRAREAEAFF.

On this clone: The junction shows a germline mismatch at one end, possibly a read error. V gene TRBV7-6 combines with J gene TRBJ1-1, with D perhaps matching TRBD1 (6 bases). This CDR3 region has 16 residues. CDR1 and CDR2 (germline): SGHVS, FNYEAQ. The CDR3 nucleotides read TGTGCCAGCAGCGTCGCAGCAGGGGCGTTGAAAACTGAAGCTTTCTTT. It specifies CASSVAAGALKTEAFF.

This chain links TRBV6-5 with TRBJ2-2; unclear D gene. The V end lost 2 bases, the J end lost 5 bases, and 3 bases lay between the germline ends. CDR1 is MNHEY, CDR2 SVGAGI, per germline. The CDR3 totals 12 residues. The CDR3, as DNA: TGTGCCAGCAGTTACCGGACCGGGGAGCTGTTTTTT. Amino acids: CASSYRTGELFF.

This clone was counted between two and nine times. V gene TRBV6-4 combines with J gene TRBJ1-6, with TRBD1 matching over 7 bases. There are 17 residues in the CDR3. With 0 bases clipped from V and 7 bases from J, the junction kept 9 bases outside the gene matches. Germline-derived CDR1 and CDR2 are MRHNA and SNTAGT. Written as DNA, the CDR3 is TGTGCCAGCAGTGACTCAACAGACAGGGTCGAAAATTCACCCCTCCACTTT. Its protein product is CASSDSTDRVENSPLHF.

The chain couples TRBV2 to TRBJ1-2, with 9 bases lining up with TRBD1. CDR1 is SNHLY and CDR2 is FYNNEI in the germline V gene. The CDR3 is 14 residues long. V lost 7 bases, J lost 4 bases, and 7 bases stayed unmatched. CDR3 DNA sequence: TGTGCCAGCACCGAGGGGACAGGGACCTATGGCTACACCTTC. Translated, it gives CASTEGTGTYGYTF.

The chain has TRBV7-6 and TRBJ2-5; TRBD2 matches 10 bases. The CDR3 runs to 13 residues. Germline-derived CDR1 and CDR2 are SGHVS and FNYEAQ. V gave up 3 bases and J gave up 5 bases; unmatched junction bases: 0. CDR3 region: CASSLTSGETQYF. The CDR3 coding sequence is TGTGCCAGCAGCTTGACTAGCGGGGAGACCCAGTACTTC.

The CDR3: CATSKREGGTDTQYF. The CDR3 DNA sequence: TGTGCCACCAGCAAGAGGGAGGGAGGCACAGATACGCAGTATTTT. This rearrangement joins TRBV15 to TRBJ2-3; 7 bases align to TRBD2. CDR3 length: 15 amino acids. Germline-derived CDR1 and CDR2 are LNHNV and YYDKDF (reference sequence). The V and J ends lost 4 bases and 1 base, in that order; junction bases with no gene match: 5.

The J gene is TRBJ1-3, the V gene TRBV7-2; D is perhaps TRBD1 (6 bases). The CDR3 is 16 amino acids. Germline values: CDR1 SGHTA, CDR2 FQGNSA. V lost 4 bases and J 1 base, leaving 14 bases between the germline ends. CDR3 coding DNA: TGTGCCAGCAGCTGGGGGCAGGCGGCTTCTGGAAACACCATATATTTT. This codes for CASSWGQAASGNTIYF.

The rearrangement uses TRBV5-6 and TRBJ2-1, with 8 bases matching TRBD2. The length of the CDR3 is 16 residues. Trimming at V came to 0 bases and at J to 0 bases, leaving 2 bases not matched to a gene. Germline V CDR1 and CDR2: SGHDT, YYEEEE. For the CDR3, the DNA is TGTGCCAGCAGCTTGGCCGGGAGGGGCTCCTACAATGAGCAGTTCTTC. This translates into CASSLAGRGSYNEQFF.

The rearrangement uses TRBV9 and TRBJ1-2; 8 bases align to TRBD1. The CDR3 consists of 16 residues. Germline CDR1 reads SGDLS; CDR2 reads YYNGEE. Germline trimming cut 0 bases from V and 7 bases from J; bases unmatched to any gene: 11. The CDR3 DNA reads TGTGCCAGCAGCGTAGACTTGCAGGGGGCGAATATTGGCTACACCTTC. This gives the protein CASSVDLQGANIGYTF.

This rearrangement joins TRBV6-5 to TRBJ1-1; no clear D. This CDR3 contains 15 residues. V was pared by 2 bases and J by 4 bases, with 14 bases between. The V gene's germline CDR1 is MNHEY and CDR2 SVGAGI. The CDR3 is CASSYGRNEGTEAFF. In nucleotides, the CDR3 is TGTGCCAGCAGTTACGGACGGAATGAGGGCACTGAAGCTTTCTTT.

The chain carries TRBV21-1 and TRBJ1-2. TRBV21-1 is termed a pseudogene. The CDR3 consists of 10 residues. DNA for the CDR3: TGTGCCAGCAGCCGCAATGGCTACACCTTC. Translating it yields CASSRNGYTF.

The CDR3 loop is CASSFAGAGNTIYF. The CDR3 region has the DNA TGTGCCAGCAGCTTCGCGGGGGCGGGGAACACCATATATTTT. V and J are TRBV5-4 and TRBJ1-3; D is possibly TRBD1 (6 bases). Germline V gene lookup returns CDR1 SGHNT and CDR2 YYREEE (reference sequence). V was clipped by 2 bases and J by 7 bases, with 13 bases between them. This CDR3 is built from 14 residues.

This clone was detected a few times. For the CDR3, the DNA is TGTGCCAGCAGTGTGTATGTAGGAGGGTCCTACAATGAGCAGTTCTTC. Its protein product is CASSVYVGGSYNEQFF. This sequence joins TRBV2 and TRBJ2-1, with a tentative D call TRBD2 (6 bases). Germline CDR1 SNHLY, CDR2 FYNNEI. The CDR3 consists of 16 residues. Trimming removed 4 bases from V and 1 base from J, with 14 bases in between.